The rows below give T cell receptor beta chains drawn from one sample of a study of T cell changes during pregnancy in multiple sclerosis. The assay was immunoSEQ multiplex PCR, and TCRdb's table has in-frame clones only and misses some. This table holds about 97,000 clones, more than 90% found once. Sequenced material: peripheral blood, taken in the second trimester of pregnancy. These receptors originate from a female donor with multiple sclerosis, enrolled in a pregnancy study. Each CDR3 is given with its conserved first and last residue. A D gene is named only where the DNA matches it firmly. Clone size is given for some rows only: seen once, a few or many times, or a class if the clone is expanded.

v_call	d_call	j_call	clone_size	cdr3_aa	cdr3_nt
TRBV28	TRBD2	TRBJ2-3	NA	CASSFTGGPSDTQYF	TGTGCCAGCAGTTTTACGGGAGGGCCGTCGGATACGCAGTATTTT
TRBV5-1	NA	TRBJ2-1	NA	CASSPGVGVGNEQFF	TGCGCCAGCAGCCCAGGGGTAGGGGTCGGCAATGAGCAGTTCTTC
TRBV28	NA	TRBJ2-2	once	CASSIRVPGELFF	TGTGCCAGCAGTATCAGGGTTCCCGGGGAGCTGTTTTTT
TRBV7-6	NA	TRBJ2-7	NA	CASSSTRFHEQYF	TGTGCCAGCAGCTCCACTAGGTTCCACGAGCAGTACTTC
TRBV5-1	TRBD1	TRBJ1-2	NA	CASSLAPGTGGDFRYGYTF	TGCGCCAGCAGCTTGGCCCCTGGGACAGGGGGCGATTTCCGCTATGGCTACACCTTC
TRBV9	NA	TRBJ2-3	NA	CASTIDSTDTQYF	TGTGCCAGCACCATAGATTCGACAGATACGCAGTATTTT
TRBV5-1	NA	TRBJ2-5	NA	CASSPGTNQETQYF	TGCGCCAGCAGCCCCGGGACAAATCAAGAGACCCAGTACTTC
TRBV10-2	NA	TRBJ2-5	NA	CASSEPKRQLQETQYF	TGCGCCAGCAGTGAGCCGAAAAGACAGTTACAAGAGACCCAGTACTTC
TRBV5-8	TRBD1	TRBJ1-3	NA	CASRTGVGNTIYF	TGTGCCAGCAGAACAGGGGTCGGAAACACCATATATTTT
TRBV5-1	NA	TRBJ1-6	NA	CASSADRDNSPLHF	TGCGCCAGCAGCGCCGACAGAGATAATTCACCCCTCCACTTT
TRBV27	TRBD1	TRBJ2-3	NA	CASSFVRDSYTDTQYF	TGTGCCAGCAGCTTCGTTCGGGACAGTTACACAGATACGCAGTATTTT
TRBV18	TRBD1	TRBJ2-1	once	CASSPPDRVAFF	TGTGCCAGCTCACCCCCCGACAGGGTTGCGTTCTTC
TRBV7-2	TRBD2	TRBJ2-5	NA	CASSLYAGGPETQYF	TGTGCCAGCAGCTTATACGCGGGAGGGCCCGAGACCCAGTACTTC
TRBV7-2	NA	TRBJ2-7	NA	CASSTDSSYEQYF	TGTGCCAGCAGTACTGACAGCTCCTACGAGCAGTACTTC
TRBV9	NA	TRBJ2-3	once	CASRDSYTDTQYF	TGTGCCAGCAGGGACTCTTACACAGATACGCAGTATTTT
TRBV28	TRBD2	TRBJ2-1	NA	CASSPPSGGEQFF	TGTGCCAGCAGCCCCCCTAGCGGAGGTGAGCAGTTCTTC
TRBV15	NA	TRBJ1-5	NA	CATSTAGRNQPQHF	TGTGCCACCAGTACTGCAGGGCGCAATCAGCCCCAGCATTTT
TRBV30	NA	TRBJ2-5	NA	CAWRGAGQETQYF	TGTGCCTGGAGAGGGGCGGGGCAAGAGACCCAGTACTTC
TRBV7-3	TRBD2	TRBJ2-1	NA	CASSSGLAGEQFF	TGTGCCAGCAGCTCGGGACTAGCAGGGGAGCAGTTCTTC
TRBV19	TRBD1	TRBJ1-1	NA	CASSIGDRGATEAFF	TGTGCCAGTAGTATTGGGGACAGGGGGGCCACTGAAGCTTTCTTT
TRBV28	TRBD1	TRBJ2-1	NA	CASSLTTGGNNEQFF	TGTGCCAGCAGTTTAACGACAGGGGGTAACAATGAGCAGTTCTTC
TRBV11-2	TRBD2	TRBJ2-7	NA	CASSPGTSGYEQYF	TGTGCCAGCAGCCCCGGGACTAGCGGATACGAGCAGTACTTC
TRBV28	NA	TRBJ1-2	NA	CASRTGGQQNYGYTF	TGTGCCAGCAGGACGGGTGGACAGCAGAACTATGGCTACACCTTC
TRBV30	NA	TRBJ1-2	NA	CAWRIISNYGYTF	TGTGCCTGGAGAATTATCTCCAACTATGGCTACACCTTC
TRBV5-4	NA	TRBJ2-5	NA	CASSLRGQGGETQYF	TGTGCCAGCAGCTTGAGGGGGCAGGGGGGAGAGACCCAGTACTTC
TRBV11-3	NA	TRBJ2-1	NA	CASSPEGHNEQFF	TGTGCCAGCAGCCCGGAGGGGCACAATGAGCAGTTCTTC